This TCR beta chain was found in a study of Graves' ophthalmopathy and Graves' hyperthyroidism. Study-wide background: The blood sample was drawn at first diagnosis and before any treatment.

With 4 bases removed from V and 0 bases from J, the gap between germline ends came to 28 bases. The CDR3 has 22 amino acids. In germline, CDR1 is SGHDN, CDR2 FVKESK. Study-wide results and caveats: Most expanded clonotypes in thyroid above 0.001 frequency also showed up in blood.

As concerns this clonotype: What it binds is unknown.

Ophthalmopathy-affected donors exhibited moderate-to-severe activity, CAS ≥3, NOSPECS ≥4, and duration under 3 months. As the starting material, around 10 ml of fresh peripheral blood yielded the PBMCs. TCR beta CDR3 regions were amplified from RNA transcripts. HTBI-primed RT-PCR formed the first round, and a multiplex PCR formed the second. TCRdb passed the multiplex PCR reads through MiXCR, listing each CDR3 protein once. The table lists some 250,000 distinct CDR3 sequences, around 50% of them singletons. V is TRBV14 and J is TRBJ2-6; the D gene is possibly TRBD2 (5 bases). Sequencing was done on a sample of peripheral blood. The TCR originated in an adult man with Graves' ophthalmopathy. The CDR3 nucleotides read TGTGCCAGCAGCCCTAAGGTAATACGGACGGAGGACCTATTCTCTGGGGCCAACGTCCTGACTTTC. Translation gives CASSPKVIRTEDLFSGANVLTF.